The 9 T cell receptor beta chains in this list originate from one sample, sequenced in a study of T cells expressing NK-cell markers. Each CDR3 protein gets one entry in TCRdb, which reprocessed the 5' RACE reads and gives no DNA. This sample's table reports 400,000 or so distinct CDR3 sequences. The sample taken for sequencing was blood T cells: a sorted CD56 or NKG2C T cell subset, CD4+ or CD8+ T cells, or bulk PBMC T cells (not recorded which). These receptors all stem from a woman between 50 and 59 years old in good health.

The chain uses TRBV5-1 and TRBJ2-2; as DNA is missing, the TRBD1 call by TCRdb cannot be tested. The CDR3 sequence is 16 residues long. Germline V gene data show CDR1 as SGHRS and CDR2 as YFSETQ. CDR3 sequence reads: CASSSAGTDNTGELFF.

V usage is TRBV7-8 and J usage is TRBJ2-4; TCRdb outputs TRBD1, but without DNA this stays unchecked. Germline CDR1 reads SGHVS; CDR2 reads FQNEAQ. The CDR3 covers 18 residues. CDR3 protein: CASSSRDRARREQNIQYF.

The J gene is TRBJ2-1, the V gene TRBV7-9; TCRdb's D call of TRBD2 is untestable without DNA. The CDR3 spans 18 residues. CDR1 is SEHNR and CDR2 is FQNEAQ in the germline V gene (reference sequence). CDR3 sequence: CASSLNRGVIGRENTQFF.

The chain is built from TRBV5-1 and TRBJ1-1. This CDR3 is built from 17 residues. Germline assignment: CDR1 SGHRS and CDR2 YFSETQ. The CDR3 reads CASSSTPQGLLNTEAFF.

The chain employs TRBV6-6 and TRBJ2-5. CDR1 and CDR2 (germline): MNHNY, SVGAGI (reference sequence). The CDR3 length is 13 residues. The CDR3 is CASRPTYQETQYF.

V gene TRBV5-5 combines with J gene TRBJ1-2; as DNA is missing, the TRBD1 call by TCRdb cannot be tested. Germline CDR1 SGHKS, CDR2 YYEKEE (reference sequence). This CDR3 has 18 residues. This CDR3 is CASSLGPPHRGQGDGYTF.

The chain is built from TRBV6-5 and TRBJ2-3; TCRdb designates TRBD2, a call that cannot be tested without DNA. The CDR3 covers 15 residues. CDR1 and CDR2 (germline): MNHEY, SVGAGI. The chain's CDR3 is CASSYELAGGDTQYF.

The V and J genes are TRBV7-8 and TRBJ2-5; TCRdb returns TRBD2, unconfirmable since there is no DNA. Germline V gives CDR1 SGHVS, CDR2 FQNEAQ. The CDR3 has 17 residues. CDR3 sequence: CASSLKRLAGGQETQYF.

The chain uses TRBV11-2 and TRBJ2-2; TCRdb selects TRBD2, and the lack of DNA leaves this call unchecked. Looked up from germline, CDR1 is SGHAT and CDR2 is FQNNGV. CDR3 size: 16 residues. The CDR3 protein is CASSLGLAISGGELFF.